A single sample is the source of the 32 T cell receptor beta chains below, sequenced in a study of blood T cell repertoires in COVID-19 (dated by TCRdb to the early 2020s). The library was produced with the immunoSEQ multiplex PCR assay. The clones in this table, taken by TCRdb from immuneACCESS, are in-frame only. Not every clone is retained; where verified, under half of the shortfall comes from an unresolved V gene, and the cause of the rest is unknown. This sample is represented by about 190,000 clones; about 88% of them were singletons. Together, the top ten hold roughly 3.2% of the sample. Sequenced input: PBMCs or T cells enriched from blood (not recorded which). All receptors derive from a woman aged 25 to 39 who had recovered from COVID-19.

CDR3 in amino acids: CASKFPGPGNYGYTF. CDR3 coding DNA: TGTGCCTCTAAATTCCCAGGGCCGGGTAACTATGGCTACACCTTC. The genes are TRBV19 and TRBJ1-2, with D perhaps matching TRBD1 (5 bases). V dropped 11 bases and J dropped 1 base, with 20 bases sitting between them. CDR3 length: 15 amino acids. CDR1 and CDR2 from the germline V gene are LNHDA and SQIVND (reference sequence).

The chain combines TRBV10-3 with TRBJ2-3; D possibly corresponds to TRBD2 (7 bases). Germline V gives CDR1 ENHRY, CDR2 SYGVKD. V lost 2 bases and J lost 0, with 9 bases in between. The CDR3 is made up of 15 amino acids. The CDR3 DNA is TGTGCCATCAGTGAGAGGGGGGGAAGCACAGATACGCAGTATTTT. Its translation is CAISERGGSTDTQYF.

The rearrangement uses TRBV6-6 and TRBJ1-1, with 11 bases matching TRBD1. This CDR3 has 15 residues. In germline, CDR1 is MNHNY, CDR2 SVGAGI (reference sequence). Trimming cost V 5 bases and J 4 bases; bases outside gene matches: 6. The CDR3 protein is CASSPTGTGGTEAFF. The CDR3 DNA is TGTGCCAGCAGTCCCACCGGGACAGGGGGCACTGAAGCTTTCTTT.

The chain uses TRBV6-4 and TRBJ2-1; 8 bases match TRBD2. CDR1 is MRHNA, CDR2 SNTAGT, per germline. The CDR3 runs 16 residues. With 3 bases clipped from V and 2 bases from J, the junction kept 6 bases outside the gene matches. The CDR3 DNA follows: TGTGCCAGCAGTGAGGAGGTAGCGGGACCCTACAATGAGCAGTTCTTC. Translation gives CASSEEVAGPYNEQFF.

V usage is TRBV4-1 and J usage is TRBJ1-2, with D possibly TRBD1 on 6 matching bases. Germline lookup yields CDR1 MGHRA and CDR2 YSYEKL. The CDR3 covers 15 residues. Trimming took off 2 bases at V and 2 bases at J, with 12 bases between the two ends. The CDR3 DNA follows: TGCGCCAGCAGCCAAACGCAAGACAGGAACTATGGCTACACCTTC. Translated: CASSQTQDRNYGYTF.

V and J are TRBV10-3 and TRBJ2-5, with TRBD2 identical over 9 bases. The CDR3 is 18 amino acids. Germline-derived CDR1 and CDR2 are ENHRY and SYGVKD. V was pared by 0 bases and J by 3 bases, with 11 bases of the junction left unmatched. CDR3 coding DNA: TGTGCCATCAGTGAGTCAGGAGCGGGGAGCGGGGGGAAAGAGACCCAGTACTTC. This sequence encodes CAISESGAGSGGKETQYF.

The CDR3 DNA sequence: TGTGCCAGCAGTACCTCCCAGGGGCAGTTTAATCAGCCCCAGCATTTT. Translation: CASSTSQGQFNQPQHF. The chain recombines TRBV27 with TRBJ1-5; the D gene is possibly TRBD1 (6 bases). CDR3 length: 16 amino acids. V was pared by 5 bases and J by 4 bases, with 18 bases between. From germline, CDR1 is MNHEY and CDR2 SMNVEV (reference sequence).

This chain links TRBV5-4 with TRBJ1-4; TRBD1 aligns across 7 bases. Germline V gene lookup returns CDR1 SGHNT and CDR2 YYREEE (reference sequence). V was clipped by 1 base and J by 0 bases; unmatched bases: 9. This CDR3 has 18 residues. The CDR3 bases are TGTGCCAGCAGCTTGAGGAGACAGGGTGTTGCAACTAATGAAAAACTGTTTTTT. Translated, it gives CASSLRRQGVATNEKLFF.

V is TRBV11-1 and J is TRBJ2-5, with 7 bases matching TRBD1. J was trimmed by 5 bases and V by 2 bases; bases with no gene match: 5. The CDR3 consists of 14 residues. The V gene's germline CDR1 is SGHAT and CDR2 FQDESV (reference sequence). In nucleotides, the CDR3 is TGTGCCAGCAGCTTAAGGGACAGACTGGAGACCCAGTACTTC. Translated, it gives CASSLRDRLETQYF.

The chain combines TRBV18 with TRBJ2-7, with D possibly matching TRBD1 (5 bases). Trimming removed 3 bases from V and 2 bases from J, with 11 bases in between. The germline gives CDR1 KGHSH, CDR2 LQKENI. CDR3 length: 14 amino acids. The CDR3 loop is CASSPGRATYEQYF. CDR3 nucleotides: TGTGCCAGCTCACCTGGCAGGGCCACCTACGAGCAGTACTTC.

The chain employs TRBV19 and TRBJ1-1; a possible D gene is TRBD1 (5 bases). This CDR3 is built from 13 residues. Trimming stripped 5 bases from V and 7 bases from J, with 14 bases between. Germline V gene sequence: CDR1 LNHDA, CDR2 SQIVND (reference sequence). This CDR3 is CASSFLQALEAFF. CDR3 DNA: TGTGCCAGTAGTTTTTTACAGGCCCTTGAAGCTTTCTTT. Full variable domain (outside the CDR3, taken from reference TRBV19 and TRBJ1-1): DGGITQSPKYLFRKEGQNVTLSCEQNLNHDAMYWYRQDPGQGLRLIYYSQIVNDFQKGDIAEGYSVSREKKESFPLTVTSAQKNPTAFYLCASSFLQALEAFFGQGTRLTVV.

The rearrangement joins TRBV27 to TRBJ2-1; perhaps TRBD1 as D (6 bases). The V end lost 8 bases, the J end lost 9 bases, and 20 bases lay between the germline ends. This CDR3 contains 14 residues. CDR1 and CDR2 (germline): MNHEY, SMNVEV (reference sequence). CDR3 loop: CASLPGEGPPEQFF. The CDR3 nucleotides read TGTGCCAGCCTGCCAGGGGAAGGGCCCCCTGAGCAGTTCTTC.

The V gene is TRBV29-1, the J gene TRBJ1-3, with TRBD1 as a possible D gene (6 bases). The CDR3 runs 14 residues. The germline CDR1 and CDR2 sequences are SQVTM and ANQGSEA. The V end was cut by 5 bases, the J end by 1 base, with 12 bases between. The CDR3 DNA reads TGCAGCGTTCGGACAGCACCATCTGGAAACACCATATATTTT. Translation: CSVRTAPSGNTIYF.

V usage is TRBV6-5 and J usage is TRBJ2-7; 8 positions match TRBD2. The germline V gene has CDR1 MNHEY and CDR2 SVGAGI. This CDR3 contains 13 residues. V was pared by 10 bases and J by 3 bases, with 8 bases of the junction left unmatched. The CDR3 spells CATSAGANYEQYV. CDR3 nucleotides: TGTGCCACCTCAGCGGGAGCTAACTACGAGCAGTACGTC.

The CDR3 bases are TGCAGCGTAGTGACAGGAATTCTATCACATAGGGGCTACACCTTC. Encoded protein: CSVVTGILSHRGYTF. The J gene is TRBJ1-2, the V gene TRBV29-1; weak D call: TRBD1 (6 bases). V lost 6 bases and J lost 8, with 25 bases in between. The CDR3 loop spans 15 amino acids. From germline, CDR1 is SQVTM and CDR2 ANQGSEA.

The chain employs TRBV9 and TRBJ1-2; D remains ambiguous. Trimming left V 2 bases short and J 8 bases short, with 10 bases between. Germline V gene sequence: CDR1 SGDLS, CDR2 YYNGEE. The CDR3 loop spans 12 amino acids. The CDR3 protein is CASSVPAWGYTF. The CDR3 region has the DNA TGTGCCAGCAGCGTCCCCGCGTGGGGCTACACCTTC.

J is TRBJ2-7 and V is TRBV6-5, with 11 bases that match TRBD1. V gave up 6 bases and J gave up 6 bases; unmatched junction bases: 7. The CDR3 loop spans 14 amino acids. Germline V gene sequence: CDR1 MNHEY, CDR2 SVGAGI. The CDR3 here is CASSLGTGGREQYV. CDR3 DNA: TGTGCCAGCAGCCTTGGGACAGGGGGACGCGAGCAGTACGTC.

The genes are TRBV6-5 and TRBJ1-1; D possibly corresponds to TRBD1 (5 bases). The CDR3 runs 13 residues. Germline-derived CDR1 and CDR2 are MNHEY and SVGAGI. V lost 4 bases, J lost 3 bases, and 9 bases lay in between. The CDR3 DNA follows: TGTGCCAGCAGTTTCGGGGGGTACACTGAAGCTTTCTTT. This gives the protein CASSFGGYTEAFF.

The chain is built from TRBV13 and TRBJ2-3, with D maybe TRBD1 (5 bases). The CDR3 totals 12 residues. The V gene lost 8 bases and the J gene lost 1 base, with 7 bases spanning the gap. Germline values: CDR1 PRHDT, CDR2 FYEKMQ (reference sequence). The DNA of the CDR3 is TGTGCCAGCGGACACCGCACAGATACGCAGTATTTT. Translating gives CASGHRTDTQYF.

This chain's CDR3 is CSVITGVPNYGYTF. Here the CDR3 DNA reads TGCAGCGTCATAACAGGGGTACCCAACTATGGCTACACCTTC. The genes are TRBV29-1 and TRBJ1-2, with 7 bases lining up with TRBD1. Germline CDR1 and CDR2: SQVTM and ANQGSEA. CDR3 length: 14 residues. With V trimmed by 6 bases and J by 2 bases, 9 bases remained unmatched.

This chain connects TRBV4-1 to TRBJ2-2; 9 nucleotides agree with TRBD2. V shed 0 bases, J shed 7 bases, and the junction held 6 bases outside the gene matches. Germline V gives CDR1 MGHRA, CDR2 YSYEKL. The CDR3 extends over 16 amino acids. The CDR3 DNA sequence: TGCGCCAGCAGCCAAGATGTTGCGGGAGGGGGCGGGGAGCTGTTTTTT. This sequence encodes CASSQDVAGGGGELFF.

The rearrangement links TRBV5-4 to TRBJ2-1, with 9 bases matching TRBD2. This CDR3 region has 16 residues. Germline V CDR1 and CDR2: SGHNT, YYREEE (reference sequence). V was clipped by 0 bases and J by 1 base; unmatched bases: 2. For the CDR3, the DNA is TGTGCCAGCAGCTTGGTCGCGGGGGGGTCCTACAATGAGCAGTTCTTC. This translates into CASSLVAGGSYNEQFF.

This clone appeared once. This sequence joins TRBV27 and TRBJ2-4, with D perhaps matching TRBD2 (6 bases). Germline CDR1 reads MNHEY; CDR2 reads SMNVEV (reference sequence). This CDR3 has 16 residues. The ends were cut back, 2 bases at V and 0 bases at J, with 11 bases in the middle. DNA of the CDR3: TGTGCCAGCAGTTTAGCGGGGATGGTAGCCAAAAACATTCAGTACTTC. It encodes CASSLAGMVAKNIQYF.

The rearrangement uses TRBV29-1 and TRBJ1-3; D is ambiguous. Germline loops: CDR1 SQVTM, CDR2 ANQGSEA. This CDR3 is 14 amino acids long. The ends were cut back, 3 bases at V and 0 bases at J, with 9 bases in the middle. Written as DNA, the CDR3 is TGCAGCGTTGACCCCGGTAGCTCTGGAAACACCATATATTTT. Its translation is CSVDPGSSGNTIYF.

This chain links TRBV7-2 with TRBJ2-3; 12 bases agree with TRBD2. The CDR3 length is 17 residues. Trimming took 5 bases from V and 6 from J; bases not matched to a gene: 12. The germline V gene has CDR1 SGHTA and CDR2 FQGNSA. CDR3 protein: CASSPGLAGRLGDTQYF. CDR3 DNA: TGTGCCAGCAGCCCGGGACTAGCGGGTCGCTTAGGGGATACGCAGTATTTT.

The chain combines TRBV5-1 with TRBJ2-5, with unresolved D. This CDR3 has 16 residues. The ends were cut back, 1 base at V and 1 base at J, with 14 bases in the middle. Per germline, CDR1 SGHRS and CDR2 YFSETQ. CDR3 coding DNA: TGCGCCAGCAGCTTGTTTTTGCGCTCGTCCCAAGAGACCCAGTACTTC. It codes for CASSLFLRSSQETQYF.

The J gene is TRBJ2-1, the V gene TRBV5-4; 8 bases agree with TRBD2. Germline V gene data show CDR1 as SGHNT and CDR2 as YYREEE (reference sequence). CDR3 length: 16 amino acids. Trimming cost V 0 bases and J 6 bases; bases outside gene matches: 8. CDR3 protein: CASSLETGGPGNEQFF. DNA for the CDR3: TGTGCCAGCAGCTTGGAAACGGGAGGGCCGGGCAATGAGCAGTTCTTC.

A note on this clone: One end of the junction is discordant with germline, which a read error may explain. For the CDR3, the DNA is TGTGCCAGCACCTTACAGGGTGGGCACTATGGCTACACCTTC. As protein: CASTLQGGHYGYTF. The chain couples TRBV7-9 to TRBJ1-2; maybe TRBD1 (6 bases). The CDR3 is 14 residues long. Germline V gene sequence: CDR1 SEHNR, CDR2 FQNEAQ (reference sequence).

There are many counts of this clone. The DNA for the CDR3 is TGTGCCAGCAGGCCCGCGGACAGGGGCCATGGCTACACCTTC. Protein product: CASRPADRGHGYTF. V is TRBV5-4 and J is TRBJ1-2, with 9 nucleotides matching TRBD1. V dropped 5 bases and J dropped 6; count of bases not matched to a gene: 8. Per the germline V gene, CDR1 is SGHNT and CDR2 is YYREEE (reference sequence). This CDR3 is 14 amino acids long.

The V and J genes are TRBV28 and TRBJ2-7; D is perhaps TRBD2 (5 bases). The CDR3 contains 15 residues. Germline V lookup: CDR1 MDHEN, CDR2 SYDVKM. V was clipped by 7 bases and J by 2 bases, with 18 bases between them. In nucleotides, the CDR3 is TGTGCCAGCACCGATGCGGGCAGTCGGGCCTACGAGCAGTACGTC. It is translated as CASTDAGSRAYEQYV.

This rearrangement joins TRBV28 to TRBJ1-5; 9 nucleotides agree with TRBD1. This CDR3 spans 14 amino acids. With V trimmed by 6 bases and J by 7 bases, 7 bases remained unmatched. Germline V gene data show CDR1 as MDHEN and CDR2 as SYDVKM. CDR3 residues: CASSSTGGGQPQHF. The CDR3 DNA reads as TGTGCCAGCAGCTCAACAGGGGGCGGGCAGCCCCAGCATTTT.

This clone was seen a single time. V usage is TRBV6-4 and J usage is TRBJ2-2; D may be TRBD1 (6 bases). The CDR3 contains 14 residues. Per the germline V gene, CDR1 is MRHNA and CDR2 is SNTAGT. Deletions cut 5 bases from V and 3 bases from J, with 10 bases between. DNA for the CDR3: TGTGCCAGCAGTCAGGGGCGACACACCGGGGAGCTGTTTTTT. Encoded protein: CASSQGRHTGELFF.